The 28 T cell receptor beta chains given below trace back to one sample, sequenced in a study of cytomegalovirus exposure and HLA in healthy donors. The method was immunoSEQ multiplex PCR; TCRdb's version includes in-frame clones alone and lacks a portion of them. The table lists over 150,000 clones, around 83% of them singletons. The sequencing sample was made of PBMCs. The receptors were gathered from a human donor in good health.

The chain couples TRBV27 to TRBJ2-1; 10 bases agree with TRBD1. J lost 6 bases, V lost 5 bases, and 4 bases had no gene match. Looked up from germline, CDR1 is MNHEY and CDR2 is SMNVEV (reference sequence). CDR3 length equals 14 residues. CDR3 in amino acids: CASSPRTGGNEQFF. The CDR3 DNA reads as TGTGCCAGCAGTCCCAGGACAGGGGGCAATGAGCAGTTCTTC.

The chain couples TRBV30 to TRBJ2-2, with 11 bases aligning to TRBD2. CDR3 length equals 13 residues. Germline lookup yields CDR1 GTSNPN and CDR2 SVGIG (reference sequence). V shed 8 bases and J 6 bases; nucleotides not matched to a gene: 5. CDR3 sequence (DNA): TGTGCCGTGGGACTAGCGGCTGCCGGGGAGCTGTTTTTT. Translated, it gives CAVGLAAAGELFF.

J is TRBJ2-1 and V is TRBV30, with a weak D call TRBD2 (5 bases). The CDR3 consists of 19 residues. Germline CDR1 reads GTSNPN; CDR2 reads SVGIG (reference sequence). Trimming took 0 bases from V and 0 from J, leaving 21 bases between them. CDR3 DNA: TGTGCCTGGAGTGTCTTCCTGGGCTCGGAGGTGAGCTCCTACAATGAGCAGTTCTTC. Translated: CAWSVFLGSEVSSYNEQFF.

V and J are TRBV7-8 and TRBJ1-1; 9 nucleotides align to TRBD1. This CDR3 has 17 amino acids. The V gene's germline CDR1 is SGHVS and CDR2 FQNEAQ. Trimming took 5 bases from V and 4 from J; bases not matched to a gene: 14. The DNA for the CDR3 is TGTGCCAGCAGCCTACAGGGGGCGCGATGGGTGACCACTGAAGCTTTCTTT. Translated: CASSLQGARWVTTEAFF.

This chain connects TRBV7-8 to TRBJ1-1; D gene ambiguous. Germline V lookup: CDR1 SGHVS, CDR2 FQNEAQ. The CDR3 has 16 residues. V lost 0 bases and J 5 bases, leaving 16 bases between the germline ends. In DNA form, the CDR3 reads TGTGCCAGCAGCTTAGCGCCGGGTATTGAGGGTACTGAAGCTTTCTTT. Its protein product is CASSLAPGIEGTEAFF.

This clone was seen a few times. This chain links TRBV2 with TRBJ1-1, with 7 positions matching TRBD1. Trimming cost V 6 bases and J 4 bases; bases outside gene matches: 5. Germline V gives CDR1 SNHLY, CDR2 FYNNEI. This CDR3 has 13 amino acids. The CDR3 DNA reads TGTGCCAGCAGCCCGACAGGGCTCACTGAAGCTTTCTTT. Its translation is CASSPTGLTEAFF. The variable domain in full, with the rest retrieved from reference TRBV2 and TRBJ1-1, is EPEVTQTPSHQVTQMGQEVILRCVPISNHLYFYWYRQILGQKVEFLVSFYNNEISEKSEIFDDQFSVERPDGSNFTLKIRSTKLEDSAMYFCASSPTGLTEAFFGQGTRLTVV.

The CDR3 DNA reads as TGTGCCAGCGTGATAGGAGGGGAGCAGTACTTC. It specifies CASVIGGEQYF. V gene TRBV2 combines with J gene TRBJ2-7, with TRBD2 as a possible D gene (6 bases). Germline lookup yields CDR1 SNHLY and CDR2 FYNNEI. Deletions cut 8 bases from V and 7 bases from J, with 12 bases between. The CDR3 sequence is 11 residues long. The variable domain in full, with the rest retrieved from reference TRBV2 and TRBJ2-7, is EPEVTQTPSHQVTQMGQEVILRCVPISNHLYFYWYRQILGQKVEFLVSFYNNEISEKSEIFDDQFSVERPDGSNFTLKIRSTKLEDSAMYFCASVIGGEQYFGPGTRLTVT.

The chain combines TRBV6-5 with TRBJ1-1, with D tentatively TRBD1 (6 bases). The CDR3 has 13 residues. Trimming pared 11 bases from V and 3 bases from J, leaving 16 bases between. Germline V gives CDR1 MNHEY, CDR2 SVGAGI. The CDR3 protein is CAVHLDRYTEAFF. In DNA form, the CDR3 reads TGTGCCGTCCACCTCGACAGGTACACTGAAGCTTTCTTT.

This rearrangement joins TRBV30 to TRBJ1-1; D perhaps matches TRBD1 (5 bases). The CDR3 length is 15 residues. Looked up from germline, CDR1 is GTSNPN and CDR2 is SVGIG (reference sequence). Trimming took off 1 base at V and 10 bases at J, with 22 bases between the two ends. In DNA, the CDR3 is TGTGCCTGGAGTGCCCCAGCCCAGGGCGTAGATCGAGCTTTCTTT. Translation gives CAWSAPAQGVDRAFF.

J is TRBJ1-1 and V is TRBV6-5; D not certain. V dropped 2 bases and J dropped 5 bases, with 6 bases sitting between them. This CDR3 is 12 amino acids long. Germline V gene lookup returns CDR1 MNHEY and CDR2 SVGAGI. The CDR3 DNA follows: TGTGCCAGCAGTTACAAGGAGACTGAAGCTTTCTTT. It yields the protein CASSYKETEAFF.

DNA for the CDR3: TGCGCCAGCAGCCCGGGACTAGCGCAATACAATGAGCAGTTCTTC. This codes for CASSPGLAQYNEQFF. The chain has TRBV4-1 and TRBJ2-1, with TRBD2 identical over 10 bases. V was clipped by 4 bases and J by 4 bases; unmatched bases: 4. Germline V gives CDR1 MGHRA, CDR2 YSYEKL. The CDR3 is made up of 15 amino acids.

The genes are TRBV29-1 and TRBJ2-5, with D unresolved. Deletions cut 3 bases from V and 1 base from J, with 9 bases between. This CDR3 comprises 13 residues. Germline-derived CDR1 and CDR2 are SQVTM and ANQGSEA. The CDR3: CSVEVGFQETQYF. DNA of the CDR3: TGCAGCGTTGAGGTCGGTTTCCAAGAGACCCAGTACTTC.

A single count supports this clone. The chain carries TRBV6-1 and TRBJ1-5, with 10 positions matching TRBD1. The trim removed 6 bases at V and 7 bases at J, leaving 6 bases unmatched. Germline V gives CDR1 MNHNS, CDR2 SASEGT. The CDR3 is 14 residues long. CDR3 residues: CASRPTGGPQPQHF. CDR3 sequence (DNA): TGTGCCAGCAGGCCGACAGGGGGCCCACAGCCCCAGCATTTT.

CDR3 loop: CASSQKGHQANYGYTF. Written as DNA, the CDR3 is TGTGCCAGCAGCCAAAAAGGACATCAAGCTAACTATGGCTACACCTTC. The gene calls are TRBV7-9 and TRBJ1-2; perhaps TRBD1 as D (5 bases). CDR3 length: 16 amino acids. Germline assignment: CDR1 SEHNR and CDR2 FQNEAQ (reference sequence). The V and J ends lost 5 bases and 0 bases respectively, with 16 bases between them.

The chain couples TRBV6-5 to TRBJ1-2; 7 bases fit TRBD1. V shed 6 bases and J 2 bases; nucleotides not matched to a gene: 9. Per the germline V gene, CDR1 is MNHEY and CDR2 is SVGAGI. The CDR3 runs 15 residues. As DNA, the CDR3 is TGTGCCAGCAGCAGAAAGTCGACAGGGAACTATGGCTACACCTTC. Residues: CASSRKSTGNYGYTF.

The genes are TRBV5-1 and TRBJ1-1, with D unclear. CDR3 size: 13 residues. V was trimmed by 0 bases and J by 3 bases, leaving 6 bases between them. Germline values: CDR1 SGHRS, CDR2 YFSETQ. The CDR3 loop is CASSLGSYTEAFF. DNA for the CDR3: TGCGCCAGCAGCTTGGGCAGTTACACTGAAGCTTTCTTT.

The chain joins TRBV9 to TRBJ1-1; D is perhaps TRBD1 (6 bases). V lost 3 bases, J lost 3 bases, and 12 bases lay in between. The germline V gene encodes CDR1 SGDLS and CDR2 YYNGEE. There are 14 residues in the CDR3. The DNA of the CDR3 is TGTGCCAGCAGCGGACAGGTAGGGGACACTGAAGCTTTCTTT. It is translated as CASSGQVGDTEAFF.

J is TRBJ1-5 and V is TRBV7-8, with D maybe TRBD1 (6 bases). CDR3 length equals 14 residues. The germline V gene has CDR1 SGHVS and CDR2 FQNEAQ. V was clipped by 8 bases and J by 1 base, with 12 bases between them. Here the CDR3 DNA reads TGTGCCAGCGCGGACAGAGAGAGCAATCAGCCCCAGCATTTT. Protein sequence: CASADRESNQPQHF.

The chain carries TRBV19 and TRBJ1-1, with D maybe TRBD1 (5 bases). V shed 2 bases and J shed 5 bases, with 15 bases lying between them. The CDR3 contains 15 residues. Germline CDR1 reads LNHDA; CDR2 reads SQIVND (reference sequence). As DNA, the CDR3 is TGTGCCAGTAGTATAAAGCAGGGCAAGCGAACTGAAGCTTTCTTT. It specifies CASSIKQGKRTEAFF.

DNA for the CDR3: TGTGCCAGCGACAGTAGTCGGGGGGAGCTGTTTTTT. This translates into CASDSSRGELFF. The chain has TRBV19 and TRBJ2-2; TRBD1 is a possible D gene (5 bases). The CDR3 consists of 12 residues. V gave up 9 bases and J gave up 8 bases, with 13 bases separating them. Germline V lookup: CDR1 LNHDA, CDR2 SQIVND (reference sequence).

The V and J genes are TRBV19 and TRBJ2-7, with D possibly being TRBD1 (6 bases). V lost 4 bases and J 2 bases, leaving 9 bases between the germline ends. CDR3 size: 13 residues. CDR1 is LNHDA and CDR2 is SQIVND in the germline V gene (reference sequence). The CDR3 loop reads CASSNRVAYEQYF. DNA for the CDR3: TGTGCCAGTAGTAACAGGGTAGCCTACGAGCAGTACTTC. Looking up the rest from reference TRBV19 and TRBJ2-7 gives the full variable domain: DGGITQSPKYLFRKEGQNVTLSCEQNLNHDAMYWYRQDPGQGLRLIYYSQIVNDFQKGDIAEGYSVSREKKESFPLTVTSAQKNPTAFYLCASSNRVAYEQYFGPGTRLTVT.

J is TRBJ2-2 and V is TRBV5-4; 9 bases map to TRBD2. The CDR3 length is 16 residues. V lost 0 bases, J lost 7 bases, and 7 bases stayed unmatched. Germline V gene sequence: CDR1 SGHNT, CDR2 YYREEE (reference sequence). The CDR3 DNA sequence: TGTGCCAGCAGCTTGGAGGGACTAGCAGCGGGCGGGGAGCTGTTTTTT. Its translation: CASSLEGLAAGGELFF.

The chain couples TRBV20-1 to TRBJ2-1; D ambiguous. V dropped 6 bases and J dropped 4 bases, with 7 bases sitting between them. Germline CDR1 is DFQATT and CDR2 is SNEGSKA (reference sequence). There are 11 residues in the CDR3. The CDR3, as DNA: TGCAGTGCCCCCCGGTACAATGAGCAGTTCTTC. It is translated as CSAPRYNEQFF.

The rearrangement joins TRBV6-5 to TRBJ1-6; D gene uncertain. Germline lookup yields CDR1 MNHEY and CDR2 SVGAGI. The length of the CDR3 is 14 residues. Between the trimmed V and J ends, which lost 6 bases and 0 bases, there was a span of 6 bases. CDR3 sequence reads: CASSFSSYNSPLHF. The CDR3 nucleotides read TGTGCCAGCAGCTTTAGCTCCTATAATTCACCCCTCCACTTT.

Of note for this clone: A junction boundary mismatches the germline segment, possibly from a read error. The V and J genes are TRBV5-1 and TRBJ2-5; D not resolved. Germline CDR1 is SGHRS and CDR2 is YFSETQ. CDR3 length equals 13 residues. CDR3 residues: CASSLAGRETQYF. The DNA for the CDR3 is TGCGCCAGCAGTTTGGCAGGTCGGGAGACCCAGTACTTC.

The rearrangement joins TRBV5-6 to TRBJ2-5; 8 bases align to TRBD1. The CDR3 is made up of 15 amino acids. Germline trimming cut 2 bases from V and 3 bases from J; bases unmatched to any gene: 6. Germline V gene lookup returns CDR1 SGHDT and CDR2 YYEEEE. CDR3 nucleotides: TGTGCCAGCAGCTTCGGACAGGGAGTGAAAGAGACCCAGTACTTC. It translates to CASSFGQGVKETQYF.

The chain joins TRBV30 to TRBJ1-1; D not certain. V was pared by 4 bases and J by 1 base, with 10 bases between. The CDR3 is 13 residues long. CDR1 is GTSNPN, CDR2 SVGIG, per germline (reference sequence). CDR3 sequence reads: CAWILQANTEAFF. Written as DNA, the CDR3 is TGTGCCTGGATCTTGCAGGCGAACACTGAAGCTTTCTTT.

This clone came up a few times. This sequence joins TRBV6-1 and TRBJ2-1, with 9 bases matching TRBD2. CDR3 size: 15 residues. CDR1 and CDR2 (germline): MNHNS, SASEGT. The V and J ends lost 7 bases and 5 bases, in that order; junction bases with no gene match: 9. Here the CDR3 DNA reads TGTGCCAGCACCGCCTTAGCGGGAGAACACAATGAGCAGTTCTTC. Residues: CASTALAGEHNEQFF.